This TCR beta chain was retrieved from a study of cytomegalovirus exposure and HLA in healthy donors. Study observations and caveats: In a later analysis, parvovirus B19, influenza, CMV and Epstein-Barr virus appeared linked to several top co-occurrence clusters. Some TCR beta chains (roughly 160 of them) were listed as cytomegalovirus-associated.

Though probably carrying unrecorded immune exposures, donors were nominally healthy at sampling. The CDR3 totals 15 residues. Per germline, CDR1 LGHNT and CDR2 FRNRAP. V was trimmed by 0 bases and J by 2 bases, leaving 10 bases between them. The PCR used 60 Vbeta and 13 Jbeta primers. Clones were read by immunoSEQ multiplex PCR, and TCRdb kept only the in-frame ones, dropping some. The sample contains some 150,000 clones, 64% of which appear only once. This clone was counted a few times. The antigen is undetermined. V gene TRBV12-5 combines with J gene TRBJ2-5, with D perhaps TRBD2 (5 bases). The sequence came from a woman in her thirties or forties in good health and CMV-seronegative. Input material: PBMCs. In nucleotides, the CDR3 is TGTGCTAGTGGTTTGGTCAACCGGGGACAAGAGACCCAGTACTTC. It is translated as CASGLVNRGQETQYF.